Each of the 18 T cell receptor beta chains below was sequenced from the same sample in a study of T cells after yellow fever vaccination. One entry per CDR3 protein, called by TCRdb with MiXCR from the 5' RACE reads. The sample has more than 45,000 distinct CDR3 sequences, around 6.2% seen once. Sample: PBMCs, either bulk or a sorted T-cell subset (CD4+, CD8+, memory, or dextramer-sorted; not recorded which), taken on the day of the yellow fever booster vaccination. The receptors shown here come from a man younger than 35 who received the YFV17D yellow fever vaccine.

This clonotype was observed many times. As DNA, the CDR3 is TGTGCCAGCAGCCTGCTTCTTCGGGGTGCTTTCTTT. Translated, it gives CASSLLLRGAFF. This sequence joins TRBV12-3 or TRBV12-4 and TRBJ1-1; no firm D call. This CDR3 spans 12 amino acids. V gave up 6 bases and J gave up 11 bases, with 16 bases separating them.

This clonotype was found many times. V is TRBV4-2 and J is TRBJ1-2; D is unclear. Germline V gene sequence: CDR1 LGHNA, CDR2 YNFKEQ. The CDR3 consists of 13 residues. Between the trimmed V and J ends, which lost 0 bases and 7 bases, there was a span of 9 bases. The CDR3 sequence is CASSQESRAGYTF. DNA for the CDR3: TGTGCCAGCAGCCAAGAATCCCGAGCTGGCTACACCTTC.

This clonotype showed up just a few times. CDR3 amino acids: CASSLAPTGTQYF. CDR3 sequence (DNA): TGTGCCAGCAGCTTAGCCCCTACGGGGACCCAGTACTTC. The V call is TRBV7-2, the J call TRBJ2-5; D not certain. Germline V gene lookup returns CDR1 SGHTA and CDR2 FQGNSA. The CDR3 loop spans 13 amino acids. Trimming removed 0 bases at V and 7 bases at J, with 9 bases between.

V usage is TRBV6-6 and J usage is TRBJ1-2, with 8 bases lining up with TRBD1. V was clipped by 6 bases and J by 2 bases; unmatched bases: 5. Germline V lookup: CDR1 MNHNY, CDR2 SVGAGI (reference sequence). CDR3 length: 14 amino acids. The CDR3 loop reads CASRNTGGNYGYTF. The CDR3 nucleotides are TGTGCCAGCAGAAATACAGGGGGAAACTATGGCTACACCTTC.

This clonotype was counted many times. The V and J genes are TRBV7-9 and TRBJ2-1; D call uncertain. Germline values: CDR1 SEHNR, CDR2 FQNEAQ (reference sequence). V lost 2 bases and J 6 bases, leaving 8 bases between the germline ends. The CDR3 contains 13 residues. The CDR3 nucleotides are TGTGCCAGCAGCTTAATGGGTGGCAATGAGCAGTTCTTC. Protein sequence: CASSLMGGNEQFF.

This clonotype has ten or more counts. The chain employs TRBV12-3 or TRBV12-4 and TRBJ2-7; D is undetermined. Deletions cut 2 bases from V and 2 bases from J, with 10 bases between. The length of the CDR3 is 14 residues. CDR3 residues: CASSLRRDTYEQYF. The CDR3 bases are TGTGCCAGCAGTTTACGAAGGGATACCTACGAGCAGTACTTC.

The genes are TRBV5-6 and TRBJ2-7; 8 positions agree with TRBD2. Trimming at V came to 4 bases and at J to 3 bases, leaving 3 bases not matched to a gene. This CDR3 has 13 residues. The germline gives CDR1 SGHDT, CDR2 YYEEEE. The CDR3 spells CASSSGGVYEQYV. The DNA for the CDR3 is TGTGCCAGCAGCAGCGGGGGAGTCTACGAGCAGTACGTC.

Only a few counts were recorded for this clonotype. The chain uses TRBV20-1 and TRBJ2-1; 9 bases agree with TRBD2. Trimming took 0 bases from V and 6 from J; bases not matched to a gene: 12. This CDR3 comprises 17 residues. The V gene's germline CDR1 is DFQATT and CDR2 SNEGSKA (reference sequence). The CDR3, as DNA: TGCAGTGCTAGAGACCCCGGGACTAGCCACATTCTCAATGAGCAGTTCTTC. This encodes CSARDPGTSHILNEQFF.

This clonotype has a count of ten or more. The chain uses TRBV29-1 and TRBJ2-3; tentatively, D is TRBD2 (6 bases). Germline V gene data show CDR1 as SQVTM and CDR2 as ANQGSEA. V shed 7 bases and J shed 4 bases, with 18 bases lying between them. The CDR3 sequence is 14 residues long. This CDR3 reads CSASLSGGADTQYF. The DNA for the CDR3 is TGCAGCGCTTCCCTTAGCGGTGGGGCAGATACGCAGTATTTT.

This clonotype was seen a few times. The chain combines TRBV7-9 with TRBJ2-5, with TRBD2 as a possible D gene (5 bases). The CDR3 extends over 15 amino acids. Per germline, CDR1 SEHNR and CDR2 FQNEAQ (reference sequence). The ends were cut back, 2 bases at V and 2 bases at J, with 12 bases in the middle. This CDR3 reads CASSLQTPGQETQYF. The CDR3 DNA reads as TGTGCCAGCAGCTTACAGACCCCGGGGCAAGAGACCCAGTACTTC.

V and J are TRBV20-1 and TRBJ2-7, with 7 nucleotides matching TRBD1. This CDR3 has 14 amino acids. Germline V CDR1 and CDR2: DFQATT, SNEGSKA (reference sequence). V shed 0 bases and J 3 bases; nucleotides not matched to a gene: 5. This CDR3 reads CSARDPTGSYEQYV. The CDR3 DNA follows: TGCAGTGCTAGAGATCCGACAGGGAGCTACGAGCAGTACGTC.

Of note for this clonotype: Germline is not matched at one junction end, which may reflect a read error. The rearrangement uses TRBV3-1 and TRBJ1-6, with D tentatively TRBD1 (5 bases). Germline values: CDR1 LGHDT, CDR2 YNNKEL (reference sequence). There are 14 residues in the CDR3. This CDR3 is CASSRGVRSSPLYF. The CDR3 DNA follows: TGTGCCAGCAGCCGGGGGGTCCGCAGTTCACCCCTCTACTTT.

The rearrangement links TRBV5-4 to TRBJ2-5; D call uncertain. The V gene lost 0 bases and the J gene lost 1 base, with 4 bases spanning the gap. CDR1 is SGHNT and CDR2 is YYREEE in the germline V gene (reference sequence). The CDR3 loop spans 13 amino acids. The CDR3 nucleotides read TGTGCCAGCAGCTTGGTCGGCCAAGAGACCCAGTACTTC. The encoded protein is CASSLVGQETQYF.

The chain employs TRBV12-5 and TRBJ2-3, with no clear D. The CDR3 consists of 15 residues. Germline lookup yields CDR1 LGHNT and CDR2 FRNRAP. V lost 2 bases and J 2 bases, leaving 11 bases between the germline ends. The CDR3 coding sequence is TGTGCTAGTGGTTTGACGTGGGCAGCCACAGATACGCAGTATTTT. This translates into CASGLTWAATDTQYF.

V is TRBV6-5 and J is TRBJ2-3; 9 nucleotides line up with TRBD2. The CDR3 spans 16 residues. Trimming at V came to 1 base and at J to 4 bases, leaving 6 bases not matched to a gene. Germline CDR1 reads MNHEY; CDR2 reads SVGAGI. CDR3 sequence: CASSYLAGGRADTQYF. The CDR3 DNA reads TGTGCCAGCAGTTACTTGGCGGGGGGGCGGGCAGATACGCAGTATTTT.

This clonotype appeared many times. The chain uses TRBV4-1 and TRBJ2-2; maybe TRBD1 (5 bases). Trimming stripped 0 bases from V and 5 bases from J, with 7 bases between. The CDR3 is 14 amino acids. Germline assignment: CDR1 MGHRA and CDR2 YSYEKL. The CDR3 DNA sequence: TGCGCCAGCAGCCAAGAGTCAGGGACCGGGGAGCTGTTTTTT. Translated: CASSQESGTGELFF.

This clonotype was seen many times. The chain is built from TRBV5-1 and TRBJ2-7; 7 nucleotides agree with TRBD1. J lost 2 bases, V lost 1 base, and 9 bases had no gene match. Germline V gives CDR1 SGHRS, CDR2 YFSETQ. The CDR3 covers 16 residues. The CDR3 loop reads CASSLFGTGATYEQYF. CDR3 sequence (DNA): TGCGCCAGCAGCTTGTTCGGAACAGGGGCTACCTACGAGCAGTACTTC.

The chain links TRBV12-3 or TRBV12-4 to TRBJ2-2, with TRBD1 matching 8 bases. J was trimmed by 4 bases and V by 3 bases; bases with no gene match: 4. This CDR3 region has 15 residues. This chain's CDR3 is CASSFDRGGTGELFF. DNA for the CDR3: TGTGCCAGCAGTTTCGACAGGGGAGGCACCGGGGAGCTGTTTTTT.